Listed here are 29 T cell receptor beta chains from one sample, sequenced in a study of blood T cell repertoires in COVID-19. The method was immunoSEQ multiplex PCR; TCRdb's version includes in-frame clones alone and lacks a portion of them. The data contain 150,000 or so clones, around 82% of them singletons. Material for sequencing was PBMCs or T cells enriched from blood (not recorded which). Every receptor here comes from a middle-aged man who had recovered from COVID-19.

The chain is built from TRBV5-4 and TRBJ2-1; 8 nucleotides line up with TRBD2. CDR1 is SGHNT and CDR2 is YYREEE in the germline V gene (reference sequence). The J segment lost 2 bases and the V segment lost 4 bases, leaving 5 bases of the junction unmatched. This CDR3 is 15 amino acids long. The CDR3 bases are TGTGCCAGCAGCCTACGGGGGGGAGCCTACAATGAGCAGTTCTTC. Translating gives CASSLRGGAYNEQFF.

The chain recombines TRBV4-2 with TRBJ2-5; TRBD2 aligns across 11 bases. This CDR3 has 17 amino acids. The junction had 12 bases not matched to a gene; V was cut back by 0 bases and J by 9 bases. The germline V gene encodes CDR1 LGHNA and CDR2 YNFKEQ. CDR3 nucleotides: TGTGCCAGCAGCCAAGATGCCAATACTAGCGGGGGTGGGGCCCAGTACTTC. It encodes CASSQDANTSGGGAQYF.

The chain combines TRBV10-3 with TRBJ1-1, with D possibly matching TRBD1 (5 bases). V gave up 10 bases and J gave up 0 bases, with 18 bases separating them. Looked up from germline, CDR1 is ENHRY and CDR2 is SYGVKD. This CDR3 contains 15 residues. In nucleotides, the CDR3 is TGTGCCACCCATCTACTCAGGGAATTGAACACTGAAGCTTTCTTT. Its protein is CATHLLRELNTEAFF.

The gene calls are TRBV7-9 and TRBJ1-1; 9 nucleotides line up with TRBD1. The V and J ends lost 6 bases and 7 bases, in that order; junction bases with no gene match: 9. The CDR3 has 14 amino acids. In germline, CDR1 is SEHNR, CDR2 FQNEAQ (reference sequence). Here the CDR3 DNA reads TGTGCCAGCAGTCGAACAGGGGGCGCAGTTGAAGCTTTCTTT. Its protein product is CASSRTGGAVEAFF.

This chain links TRBV24-1 with TRBJ2-5; 11 bases are a match to TRBD2. Looked up from germline, CDR1 is KGHDR and CDR2 is SFDVKD. The CDR3 extends over 16 amino acids. The V gene end was trimmed by 9 bases and the J gene end by 1 base; junction bases not matched to a gene: 9. The CDR3 spells CATSDSGLAVQETQYF. The CDR3 DNA reads TGTGCCACCTCTGATTCGGGACTAGCGGTCCAAGAGACCCAGTACTTC.

The chain joins TRBV18 to TRBJ2-7; D possibly corresponds to TRBD1 (6 bases). Looked up from germline, CDR1 is KGHSH and CDR2 is LQKENI. The length of the CDR3 is 15 residues. V was pared by 6 bases and J by 10 bases, with 25 bases between. The CDR3 protein is CASSRTRDTSNPQYF. CDR3 in DNA: TGTGCCAGCTCCCGTACCCGGGACACCTCGAACCCTCAGTACTTC.

The V and J genes are TRBV10-3 and TRBJ1-2, with D possibly being TRBD1 (6 bases). Looked up from germline, CDR1 is ENHRY and CDR2 is SYGVKD. CDR3 length equals 15 residues. V was cut by 2 bases and J by 0 bases, with 10 bases left in between. Here the CDR3 reads CAISEGQPANYGYTF. CDR3 coding DNA: TGTGCCATCAGTGAGGGACAGCCGGCTAACTATGGCTACACCTTC.

The chain carries TRBV10-2 and TRBJ2-2; 8 bases are a match to TRBD2. The germline V gene has CDR1 WSHSY and CDR2 SAAADI. Germline trimming cut 7 bases from V and 5 bases from J; bases unmatched to any gene: 12. The CDR3 is made up of 16 amino acids. The CDR3 region is CASIGARGGRTGELFF. The CDR3 bases are TGCGCCAGCATTGGGGCCCGGGGGGGCCGAACCGGGGAGCTGTTTTTT.

The chain is built from TRBV9 and TRBJ2-1; 16 bases map to TRBD2. The V gene end was trimmed by 3 bases and the J gene end by 7 bases; junction bases not matched to a gene: 7. CDR3 length equals 17 residues. Looked up from germline, CDR1 is SGDLS and CDR2 is YYNGEE. This CDR3 reads CASSAGLAGGPRNEQFF. CDR3 sequence (DNA): TGTGCCAGCAGCGCGGGACTAGCGGGGGGGCCTCGGAATGAGCAGTTCTTC.

The table lists this clone with a count of one. V and J are TRBV9 and TRBJ2-1, with TRBD2 matching over 9 bases. The CDR3 runs to 16 residues. V lost 4 bases, J lost 7 bases, and 12 bases stayed unmatched. From germline, CDR1 is SGDLS and CDR2 YYNGEE. The CDR3 protein is CASSHGSGGRGNEQFF. CDR3 nucleotides: TGTGCCAGCAGCCATGGAAGCGGGGGGAGAGGGAATGAGCAGTTCTTC.

The rearrangement uses TRBV18 and TRBJ2-7; the match to TRBD1 covers 7 bases. This CDR3 contains 15 residues. After removal of 2 bases from V and 0 bases from J, the junction contained 4 bases not matched to a gene. CDR1 is KGHSH, CDR2 LQKENI, per germline. The CDR3 protein is CASSPGTAHSYEQYF. CDR3 coding DNA: TGTGCCAGCTCACCAGGGACAGCTCACTCCTACGAGCAGTACTTC.

V gene TRBV29-1 combines with J gene TRBJ1-3, with a possible D match to TRBD1 (5 bases). Trimming took off 8 bases at V and 2 bases at J, with 13 bases between the two ends. Per the germline V gene, CDR1 is SQVTM and CDR2 is ANQGSEA. The CDR3 has 13 residues. CDR3 sequence reads: CSFRGLTGNTIYF. For the CDR3, the DNA is TGCAGCTTTCGGGGGTTGACTGGAAACACCATATATTTT. Using reference TRBV29-1 and TRBJ1-3 for the parts outside the CDR3, the full variable domain is SAVISQKPSRDICQRGTSLTIQCQVDSQVTMMFWYRQQPGQSLTLIATANQGSEATYESGFVIDKFPISRPNLTFSTLTVSNMSPEDSSIYLCSFRGLTGNTIYFGEGSWLTVV.

The V and J genes are TRBV6-5 and TRBJ2-7; D perhaps matches TRBD2 (7 bases). This CDR3 is built from 12 residues. In germline, CDR1 is MNHEY, CDR2 SVGAGI. Trimming cost V 7 bases and J 6 bases, with 13 bases left between them. CDR3 sequence: CASKRGAGEQYF. The CDR3 DNA reads TGTGCCAGCAAACGGGGGGCCGGCGAGCAGTACTTC.

The chain recombines TRBV27 with TRBJ2-7; 8 bases agree with TRBD2. Germline V gene sequence: CDR1 MNHEY, CDR2 SMNVEV (reference sequence). The CDR3 is 17 residues long. After removal of 2 bases from V and 2 bases from J, the junction contained 11 bases not matched to a gene. The CDR3 is CASSLIGLAGGPYEQYF. The CDR3 DNA reads TGTGCCAGCAGTTTAATCGGCCTAGCGGGCGGACCCTACGAGCAGTACTTC.

V usage is TRBV7-2 and J usage is TRBJ2-5; 7 bases agree with TRBD2. From germline, CDR1 is SGHTA and CDR2 FQGNSA. The CDR3 is made up of 13 amino acids. J lost 5 bases, V lost 6 bases, and 6 bases had no gene match. CDR3: CASRGLVAETQYF. CDR3 sequence (DNA): TGTGCCAGCAGAGGACTAGTGGCTGAGACCCAGTACTTC. Variable domain in full (rest from reference TRBV7-2 and TRBJ2-5): GAGVSQSPSNKVTEKGKDVELRCDPISGHTALYWYRQSLGQGLEFLIYFQGNSAPDKSGLPSDRFSAERTGGSVSTLTIQRTQQEDSAVYLCASRGLVAETQYFGPGTRLLVL.

The J gene is TRBJ1-2, the V gene TRBV12-3 or TRBV12-4; 9 bases align to TRBD1. The CDR3 spans 13 residues. Trimming at V came to 5 bases and at J to 4 bases, leaving 2 bases not matched to a gene. The chain's CDR3 is CASSRQGGYGYTF. The CDR3 nucleotides read TGTGCCAGCAGTCGACAGGGGGGCTATGGCTACACCTTC.

This chain links TRBV13 with TRBJ2-3; 7 positions match TRBD2. The CDR3 totals 16 residues. V was clipped by 2 bases and J by 0 bases; unmatched bases: 5. From germline, CDR1 is PRHDT and CDR2 FYEKMQ (reference sequence). For the CDR3, the DNA is TGTGCCAGCAGCTTACCGAGCGGGGTGAGCACAGATACGCAGTATTTT. Translated, it gives CASSLPSGVSTDTQYF.

The table lists this clone with a count of one. The V call is TRBV7-8, the J call TRBJ2-7, with 10 bases lining up with TRBD1. Per the germline V gene, CDR1 is SGHVS and CDR2 is FQNEAQ. V shed 6 bases, J shed 3 bases, and the junction held 8 bases outside the gene matches. The CDR3 runs 15 residues. CDR3: CASRLPGTGVYEQYV. CDR3 coding DNA: TGTGCCAGCAGACTCCCCGGGACAGGGGTCTACGAGCAGTACGTC.

This chain connects TRBV30 to TRBJ2-1; D is uncertain. V lost 2 bases, J lost 9 bases, and 8 bases lay in between. There are 11 residues in the CDR3. Germline V gene sequence: CDR1 GTSNPN, CDR2 SVGIG (reference sequence). The CDR3: CAWSPSSEQFF. The CDR3 DNA is TGTGCCTGGAGTCCCTCCAGTGAGCAGTTCTTC.

The CDR3 DNA is TGTGCCAGCTCACCGCGGAGGGAAGGTCAGCCCCAGCATTTT. Amino acids: CASSPRREGQPQHF. V gene TRBV18 combines with J gene TRBJ1-5, with D uncertain. The CDR3 consists of 14 residues. Trimming took off 3 bases at V and 6 bases at J, with 12 bases between the two ends. CDR1 is KGHSH and CDR2 is LQKENI in the germline V gene.

The chain joins TRBV9 to TRBJ2-3; 11 bases line up with TRBD2. The CDR3 consists of 15 residues. With V trimmed by 7 bases and J by 2 bases, 6 bases remained unmatched. In germline, CDR1 is SGDLS, CDR2 YYNGEE. CDR3 in DNA: TGTGCCAGCGGACGACTAGCGGGGACCACAGATACGCAGTATTTT. It yields the protein CASGRLAGTTDTQYF. The whole variable domain, filled in from reference TRBV9 and TRBJ2-3, reads DSGVTQTPKHLITATGQRVTLRCSPRSGDLSVYWYQQSLDQGLQFLIQYYNGEERAKGNILERFSAQQFPDLHSELNLSSLELGDSALYFCASGRLAGTTDTQYFGPGTRLTVL.

V gene TRBV7-9 combines with J gene TRBJ1-2, with 7 bases fitting TRBD1. Germline V gene data show CDR1 as SEHNR and CDR2 as FQNEAQ (reference sequence). After removal of 5 bases from V and 7 bases from J, the junction contained 7 bases not matched to a gene. The CDR3 has 13 residues. The CDR3 bases are TGTGCCAGCAGCCTACAGGGGTCTGCTGGCTACACCTTC. As protein: CASSLQGSAGYTF.

The chain combines TRBV9 with TRBJ2-5, with 9 bases lining up with TRBD2. This CDR3 is built from 15 residues. The V gene's germline CDR1 is SGDLS and CDR2 YYNGEE. CDR3 sequence: CPRRGGGSRQETQYF. CDR3 DNA sequence: TGTCCCCGCCGCGGGGGGGGGTCCCGCCAAGAGACCCAGTACTTC.

This clone turned up a few times. This chain links TRBV10-3 with TRBJ1-5, with TRBD1 matching 10 bases. Germline V gene data show CDR1 as ENHRY and CDR2 as SYGVKD. The CDR3 runs 12 residues. Trimming removed 10 bases from V and 5 bases from J; junction bases left unmatched: 2. The CDR3 DNA reads TGTGCCACGGGGACAGGGGATCAGCCCCAGCATTTT. It encodes CATGTGDQPQHF.

This clone showed up just a few times. This chain connects TRBV5-1 to TRBJ1-2, with 7 nucleotides matching TRBD1. The trim removed 2 bases at V and 0 bases at J, leaving 7 bases unmatched. Germline CDR1 and CDR2: SGHRS and YFSETQ. The CDR3 covers 16 residues. CDR3: CASSFDRAGSNYGYTF. CDR3 bases: TGCGCCAGCAGCTTTGACAGGGCCGGGTCTAACTATGGCTACACCTTC. The complete variable domain, with remaining parts taken from reference TRBV5-1 and TRBJ1-2, reads KAGVTQTPRYLIKTRGQQVTLSCSPISGHRSVSWYQQTPGQGLQFLFEYFSETQRNKGNFPGRFSGRQFSNSRSEMNVSTLELGDSALYLCASSFDRAGSNYGYTFGSGTRLTVV.

The rearrangement links TRBV9 to TRBJ2-7; 7 nucleotides align to TRBD1. The CDR3 sequence is 17 residues long. The V and J ends lost 0 bases and 1 base, in that order; junction bases with no gene match: 10. Germline V gene lookup returns CDR1 SGDLS and CDR2 YYNGEE. CDR3 DNA: TGTGCCAGCAGCGTAGAATACCCGACAGGGTCTTCCTACGAGCAGTACGTC. Translation: CASSVEYPTGSSYEQYV.

This chain uses TRBV6-5 with TRBJ1-2; D unresolved. CDR1 MNHEY and CDR2 SVGAGI come from the germline V gene. CDR3 length equals 13 residues. Deletions cut 7 bases from V and 2 bases from J, with 11 bases between. CDR3 nucleotides: TGTGCCAGCACCCGTGCGGGGAACTATGGCTACACCTTC. It is translated as CASTRAGNYGYTF.

This chain's CDR3 is CAISASGGNQPQHF. The CDR3 DNA is TGTGCCATCAGTGCCTCAGGGGGCAATCAGCCCCAGCATTTT. The J gene is TRBJ1-5, the V gene TRBV10-3; D perhaps matches TRBD1 (6 bases). Per the germline V gene, CDR1 is ENHRY and CDR2 is SYGVKD. The CDR3 totals 14 residues. The V end was cut by 4 bases, the J end by 2 bases, with 9 bases between.

This chain joins TRBV11-2 and TRBJ2-2; 7 nucleotides align to TRBD1. Germline-derived CDR1 and CDR2 are SGHAT and FQNNGV. The CDR3 spans 15 residues. Losses at the gene ends were 6 bases for V and 5 bases for J; bases not matched to a gene: 9. This CDR3 is CASRSRGRGTGELFF. The CDR3 DNA sequence: TGTGCCAGCAGGAGTAGAGGCAGGGGGACCGGGGAGCTGTTTTTT.